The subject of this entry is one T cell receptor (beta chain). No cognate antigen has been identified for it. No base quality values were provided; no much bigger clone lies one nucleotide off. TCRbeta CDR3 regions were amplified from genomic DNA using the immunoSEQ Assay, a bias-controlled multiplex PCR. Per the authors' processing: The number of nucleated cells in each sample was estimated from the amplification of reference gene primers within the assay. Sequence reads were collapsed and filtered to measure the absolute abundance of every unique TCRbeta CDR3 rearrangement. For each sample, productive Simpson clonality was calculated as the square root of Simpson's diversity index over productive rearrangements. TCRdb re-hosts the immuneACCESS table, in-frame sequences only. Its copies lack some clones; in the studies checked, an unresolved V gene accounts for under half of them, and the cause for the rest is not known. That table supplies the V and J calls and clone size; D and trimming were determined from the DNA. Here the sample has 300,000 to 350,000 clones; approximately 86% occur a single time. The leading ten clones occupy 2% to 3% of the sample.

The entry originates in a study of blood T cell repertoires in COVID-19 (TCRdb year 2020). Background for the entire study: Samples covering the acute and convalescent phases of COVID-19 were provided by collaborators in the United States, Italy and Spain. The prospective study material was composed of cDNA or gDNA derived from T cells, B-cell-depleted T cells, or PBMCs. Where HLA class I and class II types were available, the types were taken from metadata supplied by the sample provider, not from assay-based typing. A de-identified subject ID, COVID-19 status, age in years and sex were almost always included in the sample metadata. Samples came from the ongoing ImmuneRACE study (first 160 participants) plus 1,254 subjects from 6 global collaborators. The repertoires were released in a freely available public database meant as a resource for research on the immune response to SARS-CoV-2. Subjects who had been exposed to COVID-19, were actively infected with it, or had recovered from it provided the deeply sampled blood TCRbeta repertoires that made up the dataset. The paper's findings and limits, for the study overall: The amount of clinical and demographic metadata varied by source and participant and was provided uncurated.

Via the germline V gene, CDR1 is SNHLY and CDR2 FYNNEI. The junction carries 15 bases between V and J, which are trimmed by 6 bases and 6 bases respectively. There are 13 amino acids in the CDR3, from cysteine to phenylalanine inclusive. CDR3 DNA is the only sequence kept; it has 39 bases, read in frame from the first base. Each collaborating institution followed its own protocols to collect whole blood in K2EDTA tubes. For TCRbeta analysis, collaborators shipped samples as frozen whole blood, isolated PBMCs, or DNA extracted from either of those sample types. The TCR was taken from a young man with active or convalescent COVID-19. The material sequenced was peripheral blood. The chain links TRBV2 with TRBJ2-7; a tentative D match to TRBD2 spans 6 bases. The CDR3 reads CASRGREEPEQYF. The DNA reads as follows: TGTGCCAGCAGAGGCAGGGAGGAACCCGAGCAGTACTTC. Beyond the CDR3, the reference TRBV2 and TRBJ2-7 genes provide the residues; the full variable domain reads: EPEVTQTPSHQVTQMGQEVILRCVPISNHLYFYWYRQILGQKVEFLVSFYNNEISEKSEIFDDQFSVERPDGSNFTLKIRSTKLEDSAMYFCASRGREEPEQYFGPGTRLTVT.